These 5 T cell receptor beta chains were sequenced from one sample in a study of OX40 agonist ivuxolimab in advanced cancers. Library generation was performed with the immunoSEQ multiplex PCR assay. The clones in this table, taken by TCRdb from immuneACCESS, are in-frame only. Not every clone is retained; where verified, under half of the shortfall comes from an unresolved V gene, and the cause of the rest is unknown. The sample includes 50,000 to 75,000 clones, with roughly 91% observed a single time. The ten biggest clones cover 0.38% of the sample. This specimen consisted of CD4+ or CD8+ T cells sorted from blood, obtained in a trial of the OX40 agonist ivuxolimab. These receptors originate from an adult with an advanced solid tumor such as melanoma, head and neck, liver or kidney cancer.

This clone was seen a handful of times. The chain has TRBV27 and TRBJ1-1; D may be TRBD1 (5 bases). The V end lost 6 bases, the J end lost 7 bases, and 18 bases lay between the germline ends. This CDR3 has 14 amino acids. Per germline, CDR1 MNHEY and CDR2 SMNVEV (reference sequence). The CDR3 is CASREIEGYGEAFF. The CDR3 bases are TGTGCCAGCAGAGAGATAGAGGGGTATGGTGAAGCTTTCTTT.

This chain joins TRBV5-4 and TRBJ1-6; no firm D call. Trimming cost V 2 bases and J 7 bases, with 13 bases left between them. Germline assignment: CDR1 SGHNT and CDR2 YYREEE (reference sequence). The CDR3 has 15 amino acids. CDR3 sequence: CASSFFGAGNSPLHF. For the CDR3, the DNA is TGTGCCAGCAGCTTTTTCGGTGCGGGGAATTCACCCCTCCACTTT.

This clone was observed a handful of times. This sequence joins TRBV20-1 and TRBJ1-1; D ambiguous. Germline V gives CDR1 DFQATT, CDR2 SNEGSKA (reference sequence). V shed 6 bases and J shed 7 bases, with 6 bases lying between them. The CDR3 length is 9 residues. CDR3 nucleotide sequence: TGCAGTGCAAGGCTTGAAGCTTTCTTT. Translating gives CSARLEAFF.

V and J are TRBV2 and TRBJ1-3; TRBD1 matches at 9 bases. J was trimmed by 3 bases and V by 8 bases; bases with no gene match: 8. CDR1 and CDR2 from the germline V gene are SNHLY and FYNNEI. The CDR3 has 15 residues. The CDR3 nucleotides are TGTGCCAGCCTCCAACAGGGGGCGCGTGGAAACACCATATATTTT. This translates into CASLQQGARGNTIYF.

The count of this clone is one. This rearrangement joins TRBV9 to TRBJ1-6; 7 bases fit TRBD1. CDR3 length: 14 residues. V dropped 5 bases and J dropped 10; count of bases not matched to a gene: 9. In germline, CDR1 is SGDLS, CDR2 YYNGEE. The CDR3 DNA sequence: TGTGCCAGCAGTGCCTCCGGGACAGTGTCACCCCTCCACTTT. Amino acid sequence: CASSASGTVSPLHF.